This section outlines one T cell receptor (beta chain) sequence together with its context. This sample stems from a study of blood T cell repertoires in COVID-19. Turning to the study itself: The United States, Italy and Spain were the sources of the acute and convalescent COVID-19 samples. In each case, the material was cDNA or gDNA derived from T cells, B-cell-depleted T cells, or PBMCs.

Authors' processing steps: Researchers report that nucleated cell counts were estimated from reference gene primer amplification. Assay: immunoSEQ multiplex PCR; the TCRdb copy retains only in-frame clones and omits some. V, J and clone size are those of that table, while D and trimming were read from the DNA. The top ten hold 5% to 6.5% of the sample, which has about 200,000 clones, more than 75% seen once. The source material was peripheral blood. This receptor was obtained from a man aged 35-49 years with active or convalescent COVID-19.

The CDR3 region is CATHGPPRDRDGEDGELFF. DNA of the CDR3: TGTGCCACCCATGGTCCTCCCCGGGACAGGGACGGAGAGGACGGGGAGCTGTTTTTT. J is TRBJ2-2 and V is TRBV28, with 9 bases matching TRBD1. Germline CDR1 reads MDHEN; CDR2 reads SYDVKM. V shed 10 bases, J shed 7 bases, and the junction held 25 bases outside the gene matches. The CDR3 is 19 residues long. Complete variable domain (other parts from reference TRBV28 and TRBJ2-2): DVKVTQSSRYLVKRTGEKVFLECVQDMDHENMFWYRQDPGLGLRLIYFSYDVKMKEKGDIPEGYSVSREKKERFSLILESASTNQTSMYLCATHGPPRDRDGEDGELFFGEGSRLTVL.